This T cell receptor (beta chain) was identified in a study of T-cell reconstitution after alpha-beta-depleted transplantation in children. Whole-study results and caveats: Expanded graft clones numbering several hundred reportedly gave rise to alpha-beta T cells about two months after transplant. By one year post-transplant, T-cell counts and diversity largely arose from T cells that were newly produced. Some patients owed their high day-60 TCRbeta diversity to surviving recipient T cells and thymic progenitors.

Regarding this clonotype: Its antigen is currently unknown.

This sample's TCRbeta library carried unique molecular identifier barcodes. TCRdb re-derived calls from the PCR reads in MiXCR, one entry per CDR3 protein. The sample shows hundreds of thousands of distinct CDR3 sequences, about 21% of them seen only once. Germline V gives CDR1 MNHEY, CDR2 SVGAGI. V lost 1 base to trimming and J lost 4 bases, with 8 bases between them. The CDR3 runs to 14 residues. The sequence was collected from a boy less than two years old who had a stem cell transplant for acute myeloid leukemia, so the T cells may come from the graft donor. The starting material was PBMCs, mostly from graft donor cells, obtained 360 days after TCRalphabeta/CD19-depleted stem cell transplant. The chain links TRBV6-5 to TRBJ1-5, with no clear D. Here the CDR3 reads CASSYFEGNQPQHF. The CDR3 nucleotides read TGTGCCAGCAGTTACTTCGAGGGAAATCAGCCCCAGCATTTT.